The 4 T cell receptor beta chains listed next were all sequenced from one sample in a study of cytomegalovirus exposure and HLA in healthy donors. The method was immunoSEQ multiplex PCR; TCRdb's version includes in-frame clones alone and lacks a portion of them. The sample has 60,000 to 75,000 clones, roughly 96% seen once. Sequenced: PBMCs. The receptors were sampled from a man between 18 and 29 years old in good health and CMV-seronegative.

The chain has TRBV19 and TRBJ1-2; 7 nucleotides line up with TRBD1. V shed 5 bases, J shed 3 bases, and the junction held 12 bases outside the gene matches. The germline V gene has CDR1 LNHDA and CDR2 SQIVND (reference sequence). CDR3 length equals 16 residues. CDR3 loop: CASSSRQGNIDYGYTF. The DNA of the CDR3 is TGTGCCAGTAGTTCGCGACAGGGAAACATAGACTATGGCTACACCTTC.

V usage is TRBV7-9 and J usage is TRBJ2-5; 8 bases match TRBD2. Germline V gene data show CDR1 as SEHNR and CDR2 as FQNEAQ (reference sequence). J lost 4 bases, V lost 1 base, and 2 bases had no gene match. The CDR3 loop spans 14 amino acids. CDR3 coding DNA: TGTGCCAGCAGCTTAGTCGGGGGGGGAGAGACCCAGTACTTC. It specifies CASSLVGGGETQYF.

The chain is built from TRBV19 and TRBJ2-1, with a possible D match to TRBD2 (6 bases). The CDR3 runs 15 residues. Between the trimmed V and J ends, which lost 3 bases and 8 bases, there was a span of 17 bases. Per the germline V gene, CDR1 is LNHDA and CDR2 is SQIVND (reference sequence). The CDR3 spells CASSISSWRADEQFF. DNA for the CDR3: TGTGCCAGTAGTATCTCCTCTTGGAGGGCCGATGAGCAGTTCTTC.

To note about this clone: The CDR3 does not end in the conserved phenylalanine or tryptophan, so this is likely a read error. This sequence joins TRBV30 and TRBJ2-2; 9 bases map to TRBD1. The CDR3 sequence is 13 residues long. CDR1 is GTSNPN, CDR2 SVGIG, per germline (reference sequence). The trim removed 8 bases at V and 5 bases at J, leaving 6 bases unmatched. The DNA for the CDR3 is TGTGCCGGACTGGACAGGGGAACCGGGGAGCTGTTTTCT. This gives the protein CAGLDRGTGELFS.